Following are 6 T cell receptor beta chains from one sample sequenced in a study of cytomegalovirus exposure and HLA in healthy donors. The primer mix had 60 Vbeta and 13 Jbeta primers. Profiling relied on immunoSEQ multiplex PCR, and the TCRdb table lists in-frame clones only, not all of them. This sample yields about 190,000 clones, of which about four fifths are seen a single time; more than 1.5% belongs to the top ten. Sequencing used PBMCs. These receptors originate from a man aged 18-30 years in good health and CMV-seronegative.

This chain connects TRBV2 to TRBJ1-4, with D possibly matching TRBD1 (6 bases). Germline loops: CDR1 SNHLY, CDR2 FYNNEI. Trimming left V 0 bases short and J 0 bases short, with 17 bases between. There are 19 residues in the CDR3. Written as DNA, the CDR3 is TGTGCCAGCAGTGAAGCCGGCACAGGGAACCTTGCAACTAATGAAAAACTGTTTTTT. Its protein product is CASSEAGTGNLATNEKLFF.

V gene TRBV4-3 combines with J gene TRBJ1-6, with 10 bases matching TRBD1. Germline loops: CDR1 LGHNA, CDR2 YSLEER. The CDR3 contains 15 residues. V lost 2 bases and J lost 7; bases outside the gene matches: 2. In DNA form, the CDR3 reads TGCGCCAGCAGCCAAAGGGACAGGGGAAATTCACCCCTCCACTTT. As protein: CASSQRDRGNSPLHF.

V usage is TRBV7-2 and J usage is TRBJ1-2, with no clear D. CDR1 and CDR2 from the germline V gene are SGHTA and FQGNSA. Trimming pared 4 bases from V and 2 bases from J, leaving 14 bases between. There are 15 residues in the CDR3. In nucleotides, the CDR3 is TGTGCCAGCAGCTCAGACGCGGGAACCAACTATGGCTACACCTTC. As protein: CASSSDAGTNYGYTF.

This clone was detected a few times. This chain joins TRBV9 and TRBJ1-2, with TRBD1 matching over 8 bases. V lost 5 bases, J lost 1 base, and 1 base stayed unmatched. This CDR3 is 13 amino acids long. Per the germline V gene, CDR1 is SGDLS and CDR2 is YYNGEE. This CDR3 reads CASRDRVNYGYTF. The DNA for the CDR3 is TGTGCCAGCAGGGACAGGGTTAACTATGGCTACACCTTC. The complete variable domain, with remaining parts taken from reference TRBV9 and TRBJ1-2, reads DSGVTQTPKHLITATGQRVTLRCSPRSGDLSVYWYQQSLDQGLQFLIQYYNGEERAKGNILERFSAQQFPDLHSELNLSSLELGDSALYFCASRDRVNYGYTFGSGTRLTVV.

This chain links TRBV7-2 with TRBJ2-1; 11 bases are a match to TRBD1. V shed 5 bases and J 0 bases; nucleotides not matched to a gene: 3. Germline loops: CDR1 SGHTA, CDR2 FQGNSA. The CDR3 has 16 residues. CDR3 protein: CASSAGTGGSYNEQFF. CDR3 nucleotide sequence: TGTGCCAGCAGCGCCGGGACAGGGGGCTCCTACAATGAGCAGTTCTTC. The complete variable domain, with remaining parts taken from reference TRBV7-2 and TRBJ2-1, reads GAGVSQSPSNKVTEKGKDVELRCDPISGHTALYWYRQSLGQGLEFLIYFQGNSAPDKSGLPSDRFSAERTGGSVSTLTIQRTQQEDSAVYLCASSAGTGGSYNEQFFGPGTRLTVL.

The rearrangement uses TRBV7-2 and TRBJ2-5; no reliable D call. With the DNA end fitting TRBJ2-7 better, the J assignment may be wrong. Germline CDR1 reads SGHTA; CDR2 reads FQGNSA. The CDR3 is 12 amino acids. The CDR3 DNA reads as TGTGCCAGCAGCTTAGTGTCCTACGAGCAGTACTTC. Translated: CASSLVSYEQYF.